These 25 T cell receptor beta chains originate from one sample sequenced in a study of beta chain features in type 1 diabetes. Study results and limitations: Moderate but significant shortening of TCRB CDR3s was recorded in all four CD4+ subsets from Type 1 diabetes patients.

Their antigen targets remain unknown. All of the isolated RNA was reverse transcribed, so expressed TCRB transcripts were sequenced. Using immunoSEQ multiplex PCR, the repertoire was profiled, and TCRdb retains in-frame clones only, with some absent. The table records approximately 170,000 clones, 7% to 9% of them present only once. The specimen sequenced was central memory CD4+ T cells from blood. The receptors stem from a man younger than 30 with type 1 diabetes.

There are many counts of this clone. This rearrangement joins TRBV23-1 to TRBJ1-5; 9 bases match TRBD1. TRBV23-1 is annotated as an ORF whose role is uncertain. Germline trimming cut 1 base from V and 4 bases from J; bases unmatched to any gene: 5. This CDR3 is 16 amino acids long. The CDR3 loop reads CASSQCWDRDNQPQHF. The CDR3 region has the DNA TGCGCCAGCAGTCAATGTTGGGACAGGGATAATCAGCCCCAGCATTTT.

This chain connects TRBV6-6 to TRBJ1-5; 7 positions match TRBD1. The CDR3 extends over 15 amino acids. The V gene end was trimmed by 5 bases and the J gene end by 7 bases; junction bases not matched to a gene: 11. Germline V gene data show CDR1 as MNHNY and CDR2 as SVGAGI (reference sequence). CDR3 in amino acids: CASSTREGARQPQHF. DNA for the CDR3: TGTGCCAGCAGTACCCGGGAGGGGGCGAGGCAGCCCCAGCATTTT.

The chain links TRBV7-2 to TRBJ2-7; 7 nucleotides match TRBD1. The V gene end was trimmed by 4 bases and the J gene end by 5 bases; junction bases not matched to a gene: 5. In germline, CDR1 is SGHTA, CDR2 FQGNSA. The CDR3 sequence is 13 residues long. The CDR3 loop reads CASSSTGSNEQYF. For the CDR3, the DNA is TGTGCCAGCAGCTCGACAGGGAGCAACGAGCAGTACTTC.

V and J are TRBV14 and TRBJ2-3; D remains unclear. The CDR3 runs 13 residues. Per the germline V gene, CDR1 is SGHDN and CDR2 is FVKESK. Trimming shortened V by 0 bases and J by 4 bases, and 5 bases separated the two germline ends. In DNA form, the CDR3 reads TGTGCCAGCAGCCAAGATAATGCAGATACGCAGTATTTT. Amino acids: CASSQDNADTQYF. The entire variable domain, with the rest obtained from reference TRBV14 and TRBJ2-3, is as follows: EAGVTQFPSHSVIEKGQTVTLRCDPISGHDNLYWYRRVMGKEIKFLLHFVKESKQDESGMPNNRFLAERTGGTYSTLKVQPAELEDSGVYFCASSQDNADTQYFGPGTRLTVL.

There are a few counts of this clone. The rearrangement links TRBV7-8 to TRBJ2-1; D ambiguous. The germline V and J ends were trimmed by 3 bases and 1 base, with 7 bases remaining between them. The CDR3 consists of 14 residues. Germline V gene data show CDR1 as SGHVS and CDR2 as FQNEAQ. The CDR3 DNA reads as TGTGCCAGCAGCTTGTCCAGGTCCTACAATGAGCAGTTCTTC. Translated, it gives CASSLSRSYNEQFF. The complete variable domain, with remaining parts taken from reference TRBV7-8 and TRBJ2-1, reads GAGVSQSPRYKVAKRGQDVALRCDPISGHVSLFWYQQALGQGPEFLTYFQNEAQLDKSGLPSDRFFAERPEGSVSTLKIQRTQQEDSAVYLCASSLSRSYNEQFFGPGTRLTVL.

As DNA, the CDR3 is TGCGCCAGCAGCCAAGCTACTCGGGGGGGCCTCACAGATACGCAGTATTTT. Its translation is CASSQATRGGLTDTQYF. This chain uses TRBV4-3 with TRBJ2-3; 8 bases line up with TRBD2. The germline gives CDR1 LGHNA, CDR2 YSLEER. Trimming cost V 1 base and J 2 bases; bases outside gene matches: 8. The CDR3 has 17 amino acids.

The sample holds a few counts of this clone. The rearrangement joins TRBV20-1 to TRBJ2-3; D uncertain. This CDR3 contains 11 residues. Germline V CDR1 and CDR2: DFQATT, SNEGSKA (reference sequence). The CDR3 DNA reads as TGCGGAGCCTCTAAAGGAGATACGCAGTATTTT. Translated, it gives CGASKGDTQYF.

This chain links TRBV6-5 with TRBJ2-2; a weak D match, TRBD2 (5 bases). Deletions cut 5 bases from V and 7 bases from J, with 11 bases between. Germline V lookup: CDR1 MNHEY, CDR2 SVGAGI. The CDR3 is made up of 13 amino acids. The CDR3 region has the DNA TGTGCCAGCAGTACGGACTGGGGCGGGGAGCTGTTTTTT. It specifies CASSTDWGGELFF.

This sequence joins TRBV5-1 and TRBJ2-7; no firm D call. Between the trimmed V and J ends, which lost 4 bases and 1 base, there was a span of 6 bases. CDR1 and CDR2 from the germline V gene are SGHRS and YFSETQ. This CDR3 spans 12 amino acids. The CDR3 region is CASSEVSYEQYF. The CDR3 DNA sequence: TGCGCCAGCAGCGAGGTTTCCTACGAGCAGTACTTC.

V usage is TRBV9 and J usage is TRBJ2-3, with 10 bases lining up with TRBD2. Germline lookup yields CDR1 SGDLS and CDR2 YYNGEE. V lost 1 base and J lost 0; bases outside the gene matches: 2. The CDR3 loop spans 16 amino acids. The CDR3 region has the DNA TGTGCCAGCAGCGTACCGACTAGCGGGAGCACAGATACGCAGTATTTT. This sequence encodes CASSVPTSGSTDTQYF.

With regard to this clone: The sample has other DNA sequences that encode this CDR3 too. The chain links TRBV5-1 to TRBJ1-5; 8 bases align to TRBD1. The junction had 6 bases not matched to a gene; V was cut back by 3 bases and J by 4 bases. Germline assignment: CDR1 SGHRS and CDR2 YFSETQ. This CDR3 has 15 residues. In DNA, the CDR3 is TGCGCCAGCAGCTCCGATGGACAGGGAAATCAGCCCCAGCATTTT. Protein sequence: CASSSDGQGNQPQHF.

This rearrangement joins TRBV30 to TRBJ1-5; TRBD1 agrees at 7 bases. J was trimmed by 0 bases and V by 6 bases; bases with no gene match: 2. Germline CDR1 is GTSNPN and CDR2 is SVGIG (reference sequence). This CDR3 has 13 residues. CDR3 loop: CACTGDSNQPQHF. The CDR3 nucleotides read TGTGCCTGCACAGGGGATAGCAATCAGCCCCAGCATTTT.

This sequence joins TRBV4-3 and TRBJ1-2, with 8 bases lining up with TRBD1. The J segment lost 5 bases and the V segment lost 4 bases, leaving 9 bases of the junction unmatched. Germline loops: CDR1 LGHNA, CDR2 YSLEER. The CDR3 is made up of 15 amino acids. In nucleotides, the CDR3 is TGCGCCAGCAGCCCCGGACAGGGAAGGGTTTATGGCTACACCTTC. Translating it yields CASSPGQGRVYGYTF.

In its sample, this clone was seen many times. V gene TRBV4-3 combines with J gene TRBJ1-1; D call uncertain. Looked up from germline, CDR1 is LGHNA and CDR2 is YSLEER. V was pared by 5 bases and J by 4 bases, with 11 bases between. CDR3 length: 13 amino acids. The CDR3 DNA sequence: TGCGCCAGCAGCGCGACTGAGGGCACTGAAGCTTTCTTT. Its translation is CASSATEGTEAFF.

In this sample, this clone turned up a few times. V is TRBV27 and J is TRBJ2-1; TRBD2 matches at 8 bases. V was pared by 7 bases and J by 0 bases, with 8 bases of the junction left unmatched. This CDR3 spans 16 amino acids. The V gene's germline CDR1 is MNHEY and CDR2 SMNVEV (reference sequence). The CDR3 sequence: CASTAGGGPSYNEQFF. As DNA, the CDR3 is TGTGCCAGCACGGCTGGCGGGGGGCCCTCCTACAATGAGCAGTTCTTC.

The V and J genes are TRBV9 and TRBJ2-1; 9 positions agree with TRBD1. The CDR3 is 15 residues long. J was trimmed by 8 bases and V by 1 base; bases with no gene match: 7. CDR1 and CDR2 (germline): SGDLS, YYNGEE. CDR3 DNA sequence: TGTGCCAGCAGCGTATTCCGGGACAGGGTTGATGAGCAGTTCTTC. Translating gives CASSVFRDRVDEQFF.

The rearrangement joins TRBV30 to TRBJ2-2, with TRBD1 matching over 7 bases. Germline loops: CDR1 GTSNPN, CDR2 SVGIG (reference sequence). J gave up 0 bases and V 2 bases, and 3 bases lay outside the gene matches. This CDR3 comprises 15 residues. The CDR3 sequence: CAWSPGGANTGELFF. CDR3 coding DNA: TGTGCCTGGAGTCCAGGGGGTGCGAACACCGGGGAGCTGTTTTTT.

With regard to this clone: This specimen includes other DNA sequences encoding the same CDR3. This rearrangement joins TRBV18 to TRBJ2-5; 10 nucleotides match TRBD1. CDR1 is KGHSH, CDR2 LQKENI, per germline. The CDR3 consists of 15 residues. The V gene end was trimmed by 2 bases and the J gene end by 4 bases; junction bases not matched to a gene: 4. The DNA of the CDR3 is TGTGCCAGCTCACCAGGGGACAGGGGAAGAGAGACCCAGTACTTC. Its protein is CASSPGDRGRETQYF.

This clone was counted only a few times. This sequence joins TRBV4-2 and TRBJ2-1; a weak D match, TRBD2 (6 bases). V lost 0 bases to trimming and J lost 2 bases, with 14 bases between them. This CDR3 is built from 17 residues. Germline loops: CDR1 LGHNA, CDR2 YNFKEQ. CDR3 loop: CASSQDRSAGPYNEQFF. The DNA for the CDR3 is TGTGCCAGCAGCCAAGATAGGTCCGCGGGACCCTACAATGAGCAGTTCTTC.

This clone was seen at least ten times. The J gene is TRBJ2-5, the V gene TRBV28; no firm D call. This CDR3 is built from 11 residues. V lost 4 bases to trimming and J lost 12 bases, with 12 bases between them. The germline V gene encodes CDR1 MDHEN and CDR2 SYDVKM. The CDR3 here is CASSSNRSKYF. The CDR3 bases are TGTGCCAGCAGTTCCAATCGGTCTAAGTACTTC.

This chain joins TRBV2 and TRBJ2-5; no reliable D call. V was trimmed by 1 base and J by 3 bases, leaving 9 bases between them. Germline CDR1 is SNHLY and CDR2 is FYNNEI. This CDR3 is built from 14 residues. CDR3 in DNA: TGTGCCAGCAGTGAAGGCGGTAGCAAAGAGACCCAGTACTTC. Its translation is CASSEGGSKETQYF.

V and J are TRBV15 and TRBJ1-1, with D maybe TRBD1 (6 bases). The CDR3 has 15 amino acids. V lost 0 bases, J lost 11 bases, and 19 bases lay in between. Germline assignment: CDR1 LNHNV and CDR2 YYDKDF (reference sequence). The CDR3 region has the DNA TGTGCCACCAGCAGAGATCGGCAGGGGCCATTCGAGGCTTTCTTT. Residues: CATSRDRQGPFEAFF.

This clone was seen a handful of times. This rearrangement joins TRBV5-6 to TRBJ2-5, with TRBD1 matching over 11 bases. V trimming: 1 base; J trimming: 4 bases; junction bases outside the gene matches: 3. The CDR3 consists of 15 residues. CDR1 and CDR2 from the germline V gene are SGHDT and YYEEEE. The CDR3 region has the DNA TGTGCCAGCAGCTTGACGGACAGGGGGCGAGAGACCCAGTACTTC. Translating gives CASSLTDRGRETQYF.

This clone was observed a few times. The V gene is TRBV5-4, the J gene TRBJ2-1; TRBD2 matches 10 bases. J was trimmed by 2 bases and V by 5 bases; bases with no gene match: 7. The germline gives CDR1 SGHNT, CDR2 YYREEE (reference sequence). This CDR3 contains 16 residues. CDR3 loop: CASSSIGLAAYNEQFF. CDR3 DNA: TGTGCCAGCAGTTCCATTGGACTAGCGGCCTACAATGAGCAGTTCTTC.

This rearrangement joins TRBV11-2 to TRBJ2-7; maybe TRBD1 (8 bases). The germline V gene has CDR1 SGHAT and CDR2 FQNNGV. This CDR3 spans 14 amino acids. Between the trimmed V and J ends, which lost 6 bases and 2 bases, there was a span of 14 bases. The CDR3, as DNA: TGTGCCAGCAGTTGGACAGGGACTACCTACGAGCAGTACTTC. Its protein product is CASSWTGTTYEQYF.